One TCR beta chain is described in this entry. This record belongs to a study of blood T cell repertoires in COVID-19. Study at large: Researchers got acute and convalescent COVID-19 samples from the United States, Italy and Spain. PBMCs, B-cell-depleted T cells, or T cells provided the cDNA or gDNA that made up the material.

Germline V lookup: CDR1 SGHAT, CDR2 FQNNGV. CDR3 length: 13 residues. The V gene end was trimmed by 5 bases and the J gene end by 4 bases; junction bases not matched to a gene: 3. Individuals aged about 18 to 100 years were recruited from 20 to 25 US areas. Only in-frame clones appear in the TCRdb table, and some are missing; sequencing was by immunoSEQ multiplex PCR. The top ten hold under 1.3% of the sample, which has hundreds of thousands of clones, less than 90% seen once. This receptor was identified in a woman aged 25-40 years who had recovered from COVID-19. The V and J genes are TRBV11-2 and TRBJ2-5; 8 bases map to TRBD1. Sequencing was carried out using PBMCs or T cells enriched from blood (not recorded which). The CDR3 DNA reads as TGTGCCAGCAGCCCGACAGGGGTAGAGACCCAGTACTTC. Protein product: CASSPTGVETQYF.